The 10 T cell receptor beta chains given below trace back to one sample, sequenced in a study of T cells expressing NK-cell markers. Reanalyzing the 5' RACE reads, TCRdb keeps one entry per CDR3 protein, without DNA. This table holds around 470,000 distinct CDR3 sequences. What was sequenced was blood T cells: a sorted CD56 or NKG2C T cell subset, CD4+ or CD8+ T cells, or bulk PBMC T cells (not recorded which). The origin of the receptors is a woman aged 45 to 65 in good health.

The chain carries TRBV2 and TRBJ2-1; the D gene TCRdb calls, TRBD2, cannot be checked with no DNA. CDR1 and CDR2 (germline): SNHLY, FYNNEI. CDR3 length: 15 amino acids. This chain's CDR3 is CASKTAGGRYNEQFF.

This rearrangement joins TRBV6-1 to TRBJ1-2; the D gene TCRdb calls, TRBD1, cannot be checked with no DNA. Germline V gene lookup returns CDR1 MNHNS and CDR2 SASEGT. This CDR3 comprises 14 residues. CDR3 sequence reads: CASSEQGQIGGYTF.

This CDR3 reads CASSLLRQGTDTQYF. The rearrangement uses TRBV5-1 and TRBJ2-3; the TCRdb call, TRBD1, lacks DNA for checking. The CDR3 has 15 residues. From germline, CDR1 is SGHRS and CDR2 YFSETQ.

The rearrangement uses TRBV5-1 and TRBJ1-1; TCRdb's assignment of TRBD1 cannot be checked, as there is no DNA. Germline V gene sequence: CDR1 SGHRS, CDR2 YFSETQ. This CDR3 region has 13 residues. CDR3 protein: CASSSPGNTEAFF. The variable domain in full, with the rest retrieved from reference TRBV5-1 and TRBJ1-1, is KAGVTQTPRYLIKTRGQQVTLSCSPISGHRSVSWYQQTPGQGLQFLFEYFSETQRNKGNFPGRFSGRQFSNSRSEMNVSTLELGDSALYLCASSSPGNTEAFFGQGTRLTVV.

The V gene is TRBV6-5, the J gene TRBJ2-2; absent DNA, TCRdb's TRBD1 call cannot be checked. The CDR3 consists of 13 residues. Germline V gives CDR1 MNHEY, CDR2 SVGAGI. CDR3 residues: CASSFGTVGELFF.

The V and J genes are TRBV5-1 and TRBJ2-7; TCRdb gives TRBD1 as the D gene, but with no DNA this cannot be confirmed. The V gene's germline CDR1 is SGHRS and CDR2 YFSETQ. This CDR3 spans 16 amino acids. The CDR3 is CASSNPGTTSSYEQYF.

CDR3 protein: CASSQELAGRSQFF. The genes are TRBV3-1 and TRBJ2-1; TCRdb returns TRBD2, unconfirmable since there is no DNA. CDR1 is LGHDT, CDR2 YNNKEL, per germline (reference sequence). The CDR3 covers 14 residues.

The V call is TRBV4-2, the J call TRBJ2-4. CDR3 length: 18 residues. Germline CDR1 and CDR2: LGHNA and YNFKEQ. CDR3 protein: CASSQGTKTGLAKNIQYF.

The chain has TRBV29-1 and TRBJ2-3; TCRdb names TRBD2, which stays unverified in the absence of DNA. CDR3 length equals 16 residues. In germline, CDR1 is SQVTM, CDR2 ANQGSEA. CDR3 in amino acids: CSVEDFWRESTDTQYF.

V usage is TRBV15 and J usage is TRBJ2-1. CDR1 is LNHNV, CDR2 YYDKDF, per germline (reference sequence). The CDR3 is 13 residues long. This CDR3 is CATSRARDNEQFF.